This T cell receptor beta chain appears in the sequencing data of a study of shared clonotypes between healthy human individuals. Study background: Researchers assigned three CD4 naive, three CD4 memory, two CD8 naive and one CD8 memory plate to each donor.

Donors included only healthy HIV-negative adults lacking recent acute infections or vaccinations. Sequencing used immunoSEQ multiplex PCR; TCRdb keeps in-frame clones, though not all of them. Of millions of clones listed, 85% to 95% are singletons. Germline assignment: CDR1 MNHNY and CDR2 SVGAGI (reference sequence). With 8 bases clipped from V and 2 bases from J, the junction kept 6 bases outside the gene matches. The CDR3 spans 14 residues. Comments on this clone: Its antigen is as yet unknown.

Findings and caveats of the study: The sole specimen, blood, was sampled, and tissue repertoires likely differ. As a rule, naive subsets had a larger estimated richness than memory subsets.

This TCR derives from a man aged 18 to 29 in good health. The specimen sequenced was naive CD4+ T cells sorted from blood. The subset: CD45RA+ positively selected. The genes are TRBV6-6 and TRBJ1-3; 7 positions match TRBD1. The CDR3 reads CASLYRGAGNTIYF. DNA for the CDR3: TGTGCCAGCCTCTACAGGGGTGCTGGAAACACCATATATTTT.